Included here is one TCR beta chain sequence, with context. The sample belongs to a study of blood T cell repertoires in COVID-19. On the study more broadly: Sites in the United States, Italy and Spain provided acute and convalescent COVID-19 samples.

As handled by the study authors: Scientists estimated how many nucleated cells there were by amplifying reference gene primers. Method: immunoSEQ multiplex PCR; TCRdb's copy keeps in-frame clones and lacks some. The DNA gave D and trimming, while V, J and clone size come from that table. The sample lists tens of thousands of clones; 80% to 95% were seen once. The junction had 5 bases not matched to a gene; V was cut back by 5 bases and J by 7 bases. The CDR3 has 14 amino acids. From germline, CDR1 is SGHVS and CDR2 FQNEAQ. What was sequenced was peripheral blood. The clonotype originates from a woman in her forties or fifties in a cohort sampled during active COVID-19. The chain has TRBV7-8 and TRBJ2-7, with 13 bases matching TRBD2. CDR3 region: CASSRTSGSIEQYF. CDR3 bases: TGTGCCAGCAGCAGGACTAGCGGGAGTATTGAGCAGTACTTC. The entire variable domain, with the rest obtained from reference TRBV7-8 and TRBJ2-7, is as follows: GAGVSQSPRYKVAKRGQDVALRCDPISGHVSLFWYQQALGQGPEFLTYFQNEAQLDKSGLPSDRFFAERPEGSVSTLKIQRTQQEDSAVYLCASSRTSGSIEQYFGPGTRLTVT.